A single T cell receptor (beta chain) is shown here with its context. The PCR employed 60 Vbeta primers together with 13 Jbeta primers. Assay: immunoSEQ multiplex PCR; the TCRdb copy retains only in-frame clones and omits some. The repertoire holds under 200,000 clones, with roughly 80% as singletons. The data are from a study of cytomegalovirus exposure and HLA in healthy donors. The source is a man aged 35 to 55 in good health and CMV-seropositive. The sample was PBMCs.

The DNA of the CDR3 is TGTGCCAGCAGCCCGGGGGCTAGCGGGGGTCCCGACAATGAGCAGTTCTTC. Translation gives CASSPGASGGPDNEQFF. The chain employs TRBV9 and TRBJ2-1; 10 bases match TRBD2. This CDR3 is 17 amino acids long. Germline-derived CDR1 and CDR2 are SGDLS and YYNGEE. The trim removed 4 bases at V and 5 bases at J, leaving 12 bases unmatched.